Included here is one T cell receptor (beta chain) sequence, with context. One entry per CDR3 protein, without DNA, is what TCRdb gives after re-calling the 5' RACE reads. The sample's table shows over 250,000 distinct CDR3 sequences. This sample is part of a study of T cells expressing NK-cell markers. This CDR3 has 14 residues. CDR1 is MNHEY, CDR2 SVGEGT, per germline. The rearrangement links TRBV6-2 or TRBV6-3 to TRBJ1-1. Material: blood T cells: a sorted CD56 or NKG2C T cell subset, CD4+ or CD8+ T cells, or bulk PBMC T cells (not recorded which). The clonotype was recovered from a woman aged 18-69 years in good health. This CDR3 is CASSYGTANTEAFF.